This T cell receptor (beta chain) was obtained from a study of OX40 agonist ivuxolimab in advanced cancers. Study overall: The study enrolled dose-escalation patients with hepatocellular carcinoma, melanoma, renal cell or head and neck cancer.

Method: immunoSEQ multiplex PCR; TCRdb's copy keeps in-frame clones and lacks some. The sample carries some 33,000 clones, roughly 74% recorded once. The clonotype comes from an adult with an advanced solid tumor such as melanoma, head and neck, liver or kidney cancer. The specimen was CD4+ or CD8+ T cells sorted from blood, collected in a trial of the OX40 agonist ivuxolimab.

CDR3 sequence: CASSLFADYGYTF. The CDR3 bases are TGTGCCAGCAGTTTGTTCGCGGACTATGGCTACACCTTC. The V and J genes are TRBV27 and TRBJ1-2; no reliable D call. The V and J ends lost 3 bases and 3 bases respectively, with 8 bases between them. CDR1 and CDR2 (germline): MNHEY, SMNVEV (reference sequence). CDR3 length: 13 residues.